This T cell receptor (beta chain) stems from a study of PD-1 blockade in classical Hodgkin lymphoma. At the level of the study: Intravenous infusions of nivolumab 3 mg/kg reached patients every 2 weeks. Study results and caveats: A reduction in baseline TCR diversity was reportedly seen in newly diagnosed patients relative to healthy donors.

Comment on this clone: The antigen is unknown.

V was trimmed by 5 bases and J by 4 bases, leaving 10 bases between them. Germline-derived CDR1 and CDR2 are SGHKS and YYEKEE (reference sequence). The CDR3 totals 13 residues. Relapse was seen in all patients after autologous stem cell transplantation, and brentuximab vedotin exposure was variable. Patients showed best responses of complete response, partial response or progressive disease. Here immunoSEQ multiplex PCR was the method, and the copy in TCRdb shows in-frame clones only, minus some. This sample has fewer than 25,000 clones; 73% occur once, and the top ten carry around 22%. The receptor was isolated from a human donor with classical Hodgkin lymphoma. Sample: peripheral blood mononuclear cells (PBMCs), taken before the second cycle of nivolumab. This chain uses TRBV5-5 with TRBJ2-1, with D tentatively TRBD2 (6 bases). DNA for the CDR3: TGTGCCAGCAGTTTTGGGGGGTACAATGAGCAGTTCTTC. This sequence encodes CASSFGGYNEQFF.